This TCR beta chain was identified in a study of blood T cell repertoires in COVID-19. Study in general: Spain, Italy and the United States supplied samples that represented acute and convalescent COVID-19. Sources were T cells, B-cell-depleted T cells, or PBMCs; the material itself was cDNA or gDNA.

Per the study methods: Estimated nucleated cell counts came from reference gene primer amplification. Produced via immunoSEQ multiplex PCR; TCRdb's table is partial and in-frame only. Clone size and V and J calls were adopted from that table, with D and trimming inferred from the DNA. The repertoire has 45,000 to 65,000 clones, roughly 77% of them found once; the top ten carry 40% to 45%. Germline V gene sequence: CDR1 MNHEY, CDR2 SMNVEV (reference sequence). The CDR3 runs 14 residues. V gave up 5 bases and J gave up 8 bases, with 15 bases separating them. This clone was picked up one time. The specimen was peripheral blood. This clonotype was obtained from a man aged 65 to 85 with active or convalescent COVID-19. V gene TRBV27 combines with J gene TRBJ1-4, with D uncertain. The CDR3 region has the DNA TGTGCCAGCAGTCGAGGCCTCTCCGCCGAAAAACTGTTTTTT. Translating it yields CASSRGLSAEKLFF. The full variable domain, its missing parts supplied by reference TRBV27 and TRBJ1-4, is EAQVTQNPRYLITVTGKKLTVTCSQNMNHEYMSWYRQDPGLGLRQIYYSMNVEVTDKGDVPEGYKVSRKEKRNFPLILESPSPNQTSLYFCASSRGLSAEKLFFGSGTQLSVL.